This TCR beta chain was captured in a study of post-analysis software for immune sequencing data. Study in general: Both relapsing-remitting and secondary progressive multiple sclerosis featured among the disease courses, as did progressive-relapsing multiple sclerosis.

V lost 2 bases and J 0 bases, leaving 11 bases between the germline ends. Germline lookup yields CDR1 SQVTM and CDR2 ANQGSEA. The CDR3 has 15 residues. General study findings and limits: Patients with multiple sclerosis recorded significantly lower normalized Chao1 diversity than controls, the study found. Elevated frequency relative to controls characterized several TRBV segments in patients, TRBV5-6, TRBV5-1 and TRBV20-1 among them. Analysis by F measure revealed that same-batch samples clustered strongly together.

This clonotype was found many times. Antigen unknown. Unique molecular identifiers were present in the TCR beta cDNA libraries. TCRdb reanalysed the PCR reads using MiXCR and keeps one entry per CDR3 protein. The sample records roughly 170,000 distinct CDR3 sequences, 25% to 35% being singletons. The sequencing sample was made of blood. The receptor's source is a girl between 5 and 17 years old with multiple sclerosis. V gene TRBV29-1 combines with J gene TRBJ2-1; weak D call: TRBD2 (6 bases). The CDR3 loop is CSVESSGSSYNEQFF. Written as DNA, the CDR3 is TGCAGCGTTGAAAGTAGCGGCAGCTCCTACAATGAGCAGTTCTTC.